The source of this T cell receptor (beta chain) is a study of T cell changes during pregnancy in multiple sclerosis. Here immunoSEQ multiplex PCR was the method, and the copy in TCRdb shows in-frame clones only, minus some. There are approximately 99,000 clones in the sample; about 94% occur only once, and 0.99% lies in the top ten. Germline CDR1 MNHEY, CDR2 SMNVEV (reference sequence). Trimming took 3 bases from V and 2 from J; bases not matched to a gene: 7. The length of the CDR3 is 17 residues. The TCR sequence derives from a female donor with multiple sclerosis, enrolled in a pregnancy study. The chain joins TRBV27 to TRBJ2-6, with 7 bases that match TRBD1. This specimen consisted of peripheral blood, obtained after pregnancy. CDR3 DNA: TGTGCCAGCAGTTTCGCAGGGGGATTCACTGGGGCCAACGTCCTGACTTTC. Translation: CASSFAGGFTGANVLTF. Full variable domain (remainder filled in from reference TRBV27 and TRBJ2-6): EAQVTQNPRYLITVTGKKLTVTCSQNMNHEYMSWYRQDPGLGLRQIYYSMNVEVTDKGDVPEGYKVSRKEKRNFPLILESPSPNQTSLYFCASSFAGGFTGANVLTFGAGSRLTVL.